This T cell receptor (beta chain) was sequenced for a study of regulatory T cells. Whole-study findings and limits: In CD3G deficiency, regulatory T cells had lower Shannon diversity than autologous conventional CD4+ and control regulatory cells. Skewed V and J usage and few unique V-J pairs marked patient repertoires, most in Tregs.

CD4+ T cells were divided by sorting: CD25-high CD127-low Tregs, CD25-low CD127-high conventional cells. The PCR used 52 TRBV and 13 TRBJ primers. TCRdb's copy holds only in-frame clones and misses some; the assay was immunoSEQ multiplex PCR. The sample has 5,000 to 6,500 clones, 80% to 90% seen once; the top ten hold less than 2%. Concerning this clone itself: Its antigen remains unidentified.

The sequenced sample was CD4+ Tregs sorted from blood. The sequence came from a person aged 18-30 years with CD3G deficiency.

The CDR3 DNA follows: TGTGCCAGCAGGAGGGGGATTGGCTACGAGCAGTACTTC. This encodes CASRRGIGYEQYF. V gene TRBV6-1 combines with J gene TRBJ2-5; maybe TRBD1 (6 bases). The closer fit of TRBJ2-7 to the DNA end suggests the J call may be wrong. The CDR3 contains 13 residues. Germline V CDR1 and CDR2: MNHNS, SASEGT.